The clone carrying this T cell receptor (beta chain) appeared once. The target antigen is unknown. The sample originates from a study of T cell responses to AZD1222 COVID-19 vaccine. Points from the study as a whole: Spike regions recognized by vaccine-associated CD4 TCRs spanned the protein, led by 160-218 and 743-854. The repertoires were collected only after the peak T cell response. The study reported that nearly half of spike-specific TCRs target unmutated variant regions. Baseline antibody screening turned up just six seropositive AZD1222 recipients.

Clones were read by immunoSEQ multiplex PCR, and TCRdb kept only the in-frame ones, dropping some. The table records around 78,000 clones, almost 90% of them present only once. This CDR3 has 14 residues. V lost 5 bases and J 3 bases, leaving 14 bases between the germline ends. Germline-derived CDR1 and CDR2 are WSHSY and SAAADI. The chain employs TRBV10-2 and TRBJ2-7; weak D call: TRBD2 (7 bases). The clonotype originates from an adult who received the AZD1222 COVID-19 vaccine. The starting material was peripheral blood, obtained 28 days after the second AZD1222 dose. CDR3 sequence: CASSFGGQDYEQYF. The CDR3 DNA is TGCGCCAGCAGTTTCGGGGGGCAGGACTACGAGCAGTACTTC.